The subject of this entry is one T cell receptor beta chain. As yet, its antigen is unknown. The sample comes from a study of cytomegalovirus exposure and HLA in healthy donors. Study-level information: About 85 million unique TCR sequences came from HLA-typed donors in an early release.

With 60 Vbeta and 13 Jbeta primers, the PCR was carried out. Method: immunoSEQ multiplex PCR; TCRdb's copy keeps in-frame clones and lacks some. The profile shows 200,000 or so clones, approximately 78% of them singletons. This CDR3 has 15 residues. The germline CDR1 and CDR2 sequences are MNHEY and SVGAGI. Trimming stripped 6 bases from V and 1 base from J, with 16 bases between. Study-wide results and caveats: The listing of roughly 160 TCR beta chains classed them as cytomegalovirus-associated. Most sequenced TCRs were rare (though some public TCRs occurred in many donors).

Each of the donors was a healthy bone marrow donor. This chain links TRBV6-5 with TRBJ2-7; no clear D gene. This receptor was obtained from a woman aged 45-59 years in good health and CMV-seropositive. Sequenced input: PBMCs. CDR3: CASRYLGVGSYEQYF. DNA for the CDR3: TGTGCCAGCAGGTACCTCGGAGTTGGTTCCTACGAGCAGTACTTC.